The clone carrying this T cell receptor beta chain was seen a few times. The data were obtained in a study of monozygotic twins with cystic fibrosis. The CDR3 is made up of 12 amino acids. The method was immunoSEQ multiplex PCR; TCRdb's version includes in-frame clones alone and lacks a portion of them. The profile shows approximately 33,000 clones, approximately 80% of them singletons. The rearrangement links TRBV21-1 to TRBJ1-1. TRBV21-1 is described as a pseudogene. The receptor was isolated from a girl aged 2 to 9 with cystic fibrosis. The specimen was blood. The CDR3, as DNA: TGTGCCAGCAGCAAAGTCCCCACTGAAGCTTTCTTT. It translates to CASSKVPTEAFF.